These 12 T cell receptor beta chains were all obtained from the same sample, sequenced in a study of blood T cell repertoires in COVID-19. Profiled with immunoSEQ multiplex PCR; TCRdb holds only in-frame clones, not every one. The sample lists roughly 180,000 clones; about 88% were seen once. The sequenced sample consisted of peripheral blood. These receptors were collected from a man between 18 and 35 years old with acute or convalescent COVID-19.

The chain carries TRBV12-3 or TRBV12-4 and TRBJ2-5; unclear D gene. The CDR3 has 12 residues. The ends were cut back, 0 bases at V and 5 bases at J, with 4 bases in the middle. The CDR3: CASSLARETQYF. As DNA, the CDR3 is TGTGCCAGCAGTTTAGCGCGGGAGACCCAGTACTTC.

The table lists this clone with a count of one. The J gene is TRBJ2-1, the V gene TRBV30, with TRBD2 matching 8 bases. Germline V CDR1 and CDR2: GTSNPN, SVGIG (reference sequence). V trimming: 3 bases; J trimming: 9 bases; junction bases outside the gene matches: 10. The CDR3 has 14 amino acids. This CDR3 is CAWRPGTSPREQFF. CDR3 coding DNA: TGTGCCTGGAGACCCGGGACTAGTCCCCGTGAGCAGTTCTTC.

The rearrangement joins TRBV19 to TRBJ1-1; 7 positions agree with TRBD1. CDR1 is LNHDA and CDR2 is SQIVND in the germline V gene (reference sequence). The CDR3 runs to 13 residues. V lost 10 bases and J lost 1; bases outside the gene matches: 6. DNA for the CDR3: TGTGCCACCATCCAGGGGGGGAACACTGAAGCTTTCTTT. It yields the protein CATIQGGNTEAFF.

This clone has a handful of counts. The V and J genes are TRBV12-5 and TRBJ1-1; tentative D call: TRBD1 (5 bases). CDR1 LGHNT and CDR2 FRNRAP come from the germline V gene. V shed 4 bases and J shed 5 bases, with 11 bases lying between them. The CDR3 is 13 amino acids. CDR3 sequence reads: CASGSDGGTEAFF. The DNA of the CDR3 is TGTGCTAGTGGTTCGGACGGGGGGACTGAAGCTTTCTTT.

The chain carries TRBV6-6 and TRBJ1-2; 9 bases fit TRBD1. Germline-derived CDR1 and CDR2 are MNHNY and SVGAGI (reference sequence). The V and J ends lost 2 bases and 8 bases, in that order; junction bases with no gene match: 9. The CDR3 extends over 15 amino acids. Here the CDR3 reads CASSYRNTGGSGYTF. DNA of the CDR3: TGTGCCAGCAGTTACCGAAACACAGGGGGCAGCGGCTACACCTTC.

The V gene is TRBV9, the J gene TRBJ2-1, with 11 bases fitting TRBD1. This CDR3 contains 15 residues. V trimming: 4 bases; J trimming: 14 bases; junction bases outside the gene matches: 14. Per the germline V gene, CDR1 is SGDLS and CDR2 is YYNGEE. The CDR3 DNA follows: TGTGCCAGCAGCCCCCGGACAGGGGGCGACCACGGGGAGTTCTTC. It encodes CASSPRTGGDHGEFF.

V and J are TRBV12-3 or TRBV12-4 and TRBJ2-3; D possibly corresponds to TRBD2 (5 bases). The CDR3 covers 13 residues. V shed 5 bases and J shed 5 bases, with 11 bases lying between them. CDR3 residues: CASSVGLKDTQYF. The CDR3 DNA follows: TGTGCCAGCAGTGTAGGACTGAAAGATACGCAGTATTTT.

The chain combines TRBV7-9 with TRBJ2-1; possibly TRBD1 for D (6 bases). The CDR3 is 13 amino acids. V lost 3 bases and J lost 8, with 11 bases in between. Germline-derived CDR1 and CDR2 are SEHNR and FQNEAQ (reference sequence). In DNA, the CDR3 is TGTGCCAGCAGCTTGGTCGAGGGGGATGAGCAGTTCTTC. Its translation: CASSLVEGDEQFF.

The chain combines TRBV5-4 with TRBJ2-7; the match to TRBD2 covers 12 bases. Germline CDR1 and CDR2: SGHNT and YYREEE (reference sequence). Trimming at V came to 4 bases and at J to 7 bases, leaving 9 bases not matched to a gene. The CDR3 covers 15 residues. CDR3 sequence (DNA): TGTGCCAGCAGCCCCGGGACTAGCGGGTTTCAGGAGCAGTACTTC. It is translated as CASSPGTSGFQEQYF. Filled out from reference TRBV5-4 and TRBJ2-7, the complete variable domain reads ETGVTQSPTHLIKTRGQQVTLRCSSQSGHNTVSWYQQALGQGPQFIFQYYREEENGRGNFPPRFSGLQFPNYSSELNVNALELDDSALYLCASSPGTSGFQEQYFGPGTRLTVT.

The chain recombines TRBV12-3 or TRBV12-4 with TRBJ1-1; a possible D gene is TRBD1 (6 bases). V dropped 5 bases and J dropped 2 bases, with 9 bases sitting between them. The CDR3 length is 13 residues. This chain's CDR3 is CASSTQGNTEAFF. In DNA, the CDR3 is TGTGCCAGCAGTACACAGGGTAACACTGAAGCTTTCTTT.

The chain has TRBV12-3 or TRBV12-4 and TRBJ2-7, with TRBD1 matching 7 bases. CDR3 length equals 13 residues. J was trimmed by 11 bases and V by 5 bases; bases with no gene match: 12. CDR3 DNA: TGTGCCAGCAGTCCACAGGGGACGCGCAATGAGTACTTC. Translated: CASSPQGTRNEYF.

This chain uses TRBV7-9 with TRBJ2-4; maybe TRBD1 (5 bases). The CDR3 has 13 amino acids. Germline V gene lookup returns CDR1 SEHNR and CDR2 FQNEAQ (reference sequence). The ends were cut back, 6 bases at V and 5 bases at J, with 11 bases in the middle. For the CDR3, the DNA is TGTGCCAGCAGACGGACAAAAGAAAACATTCAGTACTTC. Translated: CASRRTKENIQYF.